This entry is about one T cell receptor (beta chain). The antigen is unknown. Method: immunoSEQ multiplex PCR; TCRdb's copy keeps in-frame clones and lacks some. The sample yields 600,000 to 800,000 clones, about two thirds seen once. The entry originates in a study of shared clonotypes between healthy human individuals. Notes on the study in general: What naive subsets generally showed was a larger estimated richness than memory subsets showed.

Sequencing was carried out using memory CD4+ T cells sorted from blood. Subset meaning: CD45RA-negative fraction. This TCR was sampled from a woman aged 25 to 39 in good health.

CDR3 sequence: CASSPPGQLYEQYF. The CDR3 DNA reads as TGTGCCAGCAGTCCTCCGGGACAGCTCTACGAGCAGTACTTC. This rearrangement joins TRBV28 to TRBJ2-7; the match to TRBD1 covers 7 bases. The germline gives CDR1 MDHEN, CDR2 SYDVKM. V dropped 5 bases and J dropped 3; count of bases not matched to a gene: 7. The CDR3 is 14 amino acids.